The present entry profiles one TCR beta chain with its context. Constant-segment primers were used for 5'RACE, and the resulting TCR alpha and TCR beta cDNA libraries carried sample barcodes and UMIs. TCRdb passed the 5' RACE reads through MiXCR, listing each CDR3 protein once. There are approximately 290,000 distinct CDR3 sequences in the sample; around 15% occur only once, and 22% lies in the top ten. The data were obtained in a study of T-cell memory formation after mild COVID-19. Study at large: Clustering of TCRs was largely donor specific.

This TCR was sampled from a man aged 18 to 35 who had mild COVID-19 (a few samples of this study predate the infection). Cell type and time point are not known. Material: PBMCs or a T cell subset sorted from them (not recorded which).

The CDR3 loop is CASRGQGKREAFF. Here the CDR3 DNA reads TGTGCCAGCAGAGGACAGGGAAAGAGGGAAGCTTTCTTT. The V gene is TRBV28, the J gene TRBJ1-1, with 8 nucleotides matching TRBD1. V dropped 6 bases and J dropped 8; count of bases not matched to a gene: 8. This CDR3 contains 13 residues. Germline loops: CDR1 MDHEN, CDR2 SYDVKM.